This section outlines one T cell receptor (beta chain) sequence together with its context. Its target is not known. Every isolated RNA sample was fully reverse transcribed, so sequencing captured expressed TCRB transcripts. The repertoire was sequenced with immunoSEQ multiplex PCR; TCRdb's copy has only in-frame clones and lacks some. Of about 650,000 clones listed, over 10% are singletons. The data are from a study of beta chain features in type 1 diabetes. Trimming left V 0 bases short and J 0 bases short, with 10 bases between. The CDR3 is 17 residues long. Germline V gene lookup returns CDR1 SGDLS and CDR2 YYNGEE. General study points: Although PCR might favor shorter templates, it would do so equally in patients and controls. A moderate, significant TCRB CDR3 shortening appeared in type 1 diabetes across four CD4+ subsets.

The chain carries TRBV9 and TRBJ1-6; possible D gene TRBD1, 5 bases. The sequencing sample was made of naive CD4+ T cells from blood. The TCR sequence derives from a man under 40 with type 1 diabetes. CDR3 DNA sequence: TGTGCCAGCAGCGTAGAAGGGGTGAGCTCCTATAATTCACCCCTCCACTTT. It codes for CASSVEGVSSYNSPLHF. Drawing the rest from reference TRBV9 and TRBJ1-6, the complete variable domain is DSGVTQTPKHLITATGQRVTLRCSPRSGDLSVYWYQQSLDQGLQFLIQYYNGEERAKGNILERFSAQQFPDLHSELNLSSLELGDSALYFCASSVEGVSSYNSPLHFGNGTRLTVT.